This T cell receptor (beta chain) came from a study of T-cell memory formation after mild COVID-19. Study-level background: The study found TCR clusters largely donor specific. Study results and caveats: The study found contracting CD4+ clones mainly in CM and EM and contracting CD8+ clones in EMRA. Pre-infection memory harbored some responding clones, suggesting cross-reactive memory joined.

In its sample, this clonotype was seen a few times. Its target is not known. TCR alpha and TCR beta cDNA libraries carrying sample barcodes and UMIs were produced by 5'RACE using constant-segment primers. TCRdb re-derived calls from the 5' RACE reads in MiXCR, one entry per CDR3 protein. The sample carries over 120,000 distinct CDR3 sequences, about 23% recorded once. With 4 bases removed from V and 7 bases from J, the gap between germline ends came to 14 bases. Germline CDR1 MNHEY, CDR2 SVGAGI. The CDR3 sequence is 13 residues long. The sequenced sample consisted of PBMCs or a T cell subset sorted from them (not recorded which). The rearrangement uses TRBV6-5 and TRBJ2-7; TRBD1 or TRBD2 may be the D gene (5 bases each). The TCR was taken from an adult woman who had mild COVID-19 (a few samples of this study predate the infection). Cell type and time point are not known. CDR3 DNA: TGTGCCAGCAGTTCCGGATCCGAGGGGGAGCAGTACTTC. Residues: CASSSGSEGEQYF.